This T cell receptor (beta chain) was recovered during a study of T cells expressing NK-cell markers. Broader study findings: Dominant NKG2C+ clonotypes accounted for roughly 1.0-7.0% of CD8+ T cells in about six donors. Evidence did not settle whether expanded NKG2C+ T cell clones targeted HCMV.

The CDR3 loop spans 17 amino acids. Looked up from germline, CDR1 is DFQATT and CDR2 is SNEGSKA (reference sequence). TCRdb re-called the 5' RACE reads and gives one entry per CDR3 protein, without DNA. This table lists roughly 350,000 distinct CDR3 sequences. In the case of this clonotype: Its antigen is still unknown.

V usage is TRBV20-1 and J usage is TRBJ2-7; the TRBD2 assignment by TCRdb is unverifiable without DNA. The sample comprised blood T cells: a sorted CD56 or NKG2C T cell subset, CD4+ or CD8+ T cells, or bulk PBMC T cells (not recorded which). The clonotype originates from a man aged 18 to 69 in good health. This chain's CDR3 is CSVGGGADYYTHYEQYF.